What follows is one T cell receptor (beta chain) and its context. Its specificity is not known. The J segment lost 4 bases and the V segment lost 4 bases, leaving 2 bases of the junction unmatched. CDR1 and CDR2 from the germline V gene are MNHEY and SVGAGI. The CDR3 is made up of 13 amino acids. The sample is drawn from a study of T cell responses to AZD1222 COVID-19 vaccine. Study-level information: Analysis merged second doses at about 4 or about 12 weeks.

This table comes from immunoSEQ multiplex PCR, and its TCRdb copy is limited to in-frame clones, with some not included. The sample has 70,000 or so clones, 87% seen once. General study results and limits: The span of vaccine-associated CD4 TCRs extended across spike, with dominance at 160-218 and 743-854. At study baseline, merely five or six AZD1222 recipients were seropositive.

J is TRBJ1-2 and V is TRBV6-5; 8 bases fit TRBD1. This TCR came from an adult in good health. The specimen was peripheral blood, collected on day 0 of AZD1222 vaccination. The CDR3 DNA reads TGTGCCAGCAGTTCCGACAGGGGCTATGGCTACACCTTC. This encodes CASSSDRGYGYTF.